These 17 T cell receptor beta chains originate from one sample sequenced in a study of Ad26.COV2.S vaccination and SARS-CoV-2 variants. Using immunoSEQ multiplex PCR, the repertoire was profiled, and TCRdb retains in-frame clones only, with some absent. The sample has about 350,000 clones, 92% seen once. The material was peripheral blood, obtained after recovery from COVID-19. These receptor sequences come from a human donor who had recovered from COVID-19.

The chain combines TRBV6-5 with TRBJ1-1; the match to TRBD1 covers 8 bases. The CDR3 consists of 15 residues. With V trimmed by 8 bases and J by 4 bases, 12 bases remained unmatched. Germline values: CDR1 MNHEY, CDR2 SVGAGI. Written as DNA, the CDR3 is TGTGCCAGCCGAAGGTCTCCTACAGGGGGCACTGAAGCTTTCTTT. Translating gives CASRRSPTGGTEAFF.

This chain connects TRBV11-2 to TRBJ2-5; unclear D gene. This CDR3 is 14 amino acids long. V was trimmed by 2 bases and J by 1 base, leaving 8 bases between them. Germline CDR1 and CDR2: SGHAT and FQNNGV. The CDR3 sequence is CASSLPVTQETQYF. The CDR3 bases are TGTGCCAGCAGCTTACCGGTGACCCAAGAGACCCAGTACTTC.

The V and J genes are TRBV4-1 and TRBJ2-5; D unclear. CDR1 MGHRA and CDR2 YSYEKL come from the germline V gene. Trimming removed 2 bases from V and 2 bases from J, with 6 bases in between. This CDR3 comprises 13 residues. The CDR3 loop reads CASSQLLQETQYF. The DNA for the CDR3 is TGCGCCAGCAGCCAACTTCTTCAAGAGACCCAGTACTTC.

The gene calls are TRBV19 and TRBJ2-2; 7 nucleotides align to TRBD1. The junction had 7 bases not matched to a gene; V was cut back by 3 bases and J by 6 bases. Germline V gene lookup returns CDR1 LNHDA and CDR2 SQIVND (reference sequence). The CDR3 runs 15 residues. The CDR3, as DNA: TGTGCCAGTAGTATCAAATGGCAGGGGGCCGGGGAGCTGTTTTTT. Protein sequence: CASSIKWQGAGELFF.

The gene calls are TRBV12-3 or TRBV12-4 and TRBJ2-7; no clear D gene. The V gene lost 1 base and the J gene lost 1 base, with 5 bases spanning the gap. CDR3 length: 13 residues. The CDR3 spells CASSLEESYEQYF. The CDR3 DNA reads TGTGCCAGCAGTTTAGAAGAGTCCTACGAGCAGTACTTC.

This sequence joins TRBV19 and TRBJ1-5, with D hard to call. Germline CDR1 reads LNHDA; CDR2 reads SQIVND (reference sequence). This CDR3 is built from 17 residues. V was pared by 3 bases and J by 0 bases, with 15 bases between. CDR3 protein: CASSMSHFSVSNQPQHF. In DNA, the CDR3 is TGTGCCAGTAGTATGTCCCACTTTTCGGTTAGCAATCAGCCCCAGCATTTT.

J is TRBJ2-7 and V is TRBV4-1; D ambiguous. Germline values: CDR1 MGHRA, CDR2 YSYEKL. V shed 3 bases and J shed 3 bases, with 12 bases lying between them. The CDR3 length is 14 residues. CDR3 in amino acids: CASSHPLDHYEQYF. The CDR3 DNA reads TGCGCCAGCAGCCACCCGCTAGATCACTACGAGCAGTACTTC.

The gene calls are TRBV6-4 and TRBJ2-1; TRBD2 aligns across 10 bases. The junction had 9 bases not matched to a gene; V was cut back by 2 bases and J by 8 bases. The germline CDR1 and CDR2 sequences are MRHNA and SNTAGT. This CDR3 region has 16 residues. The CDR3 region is CASSDGKRGGPDEQFF. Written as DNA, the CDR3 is TGTGCCAGCAGTGACGGGAAGCGGGGGGGCCCCGATGAGCAGTTCTTC.

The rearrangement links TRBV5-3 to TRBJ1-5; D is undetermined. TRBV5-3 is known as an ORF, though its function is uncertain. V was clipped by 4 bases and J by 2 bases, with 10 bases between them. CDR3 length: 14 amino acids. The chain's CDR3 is CARSVNAGNQPQHF. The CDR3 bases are TGTGCCAGAAGCGTAAACGCGGGCAATCAGCCCCAGCATTTT.

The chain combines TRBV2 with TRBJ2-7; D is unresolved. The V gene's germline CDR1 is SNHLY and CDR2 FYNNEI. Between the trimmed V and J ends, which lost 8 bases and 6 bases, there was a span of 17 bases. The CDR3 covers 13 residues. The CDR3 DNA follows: TGTGCCAGCGAAAGGTCGCCCTCTCGCGAGCAGTACTTC. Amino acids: CASERSPSREQYF.

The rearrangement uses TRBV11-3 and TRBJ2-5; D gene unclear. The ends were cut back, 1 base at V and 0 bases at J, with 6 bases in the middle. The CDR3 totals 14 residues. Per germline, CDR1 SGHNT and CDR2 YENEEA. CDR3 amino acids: CASSLVVNQETQYF. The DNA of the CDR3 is TGTGCCAGCAGCTTAGTAGTCAACCAAGAGACCCAGTACTTC.

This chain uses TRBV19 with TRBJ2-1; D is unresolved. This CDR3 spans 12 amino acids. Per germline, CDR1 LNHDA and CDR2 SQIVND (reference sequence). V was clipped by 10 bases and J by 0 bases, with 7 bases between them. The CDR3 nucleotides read TGTGCCACACAAAGCTCCTACAATGAGCAGTTCTTC. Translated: CATQSSYNEQFF.

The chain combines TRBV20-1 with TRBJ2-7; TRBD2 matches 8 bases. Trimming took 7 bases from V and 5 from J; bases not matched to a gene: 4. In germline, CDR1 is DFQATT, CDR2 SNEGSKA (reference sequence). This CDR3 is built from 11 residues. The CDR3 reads CSGLRGDEQYF. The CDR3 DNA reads TGCAGTGGTCTGCGGGGGGACGAGCAGTACTTC.

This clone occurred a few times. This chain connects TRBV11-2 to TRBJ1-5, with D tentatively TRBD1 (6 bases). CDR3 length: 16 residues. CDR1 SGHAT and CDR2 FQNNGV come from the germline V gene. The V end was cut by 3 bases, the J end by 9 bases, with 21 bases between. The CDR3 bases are TGTGCCAGCAGCTTCAGTTCCGAGGGGGTTCGTGGGCCCCAGCATTTT. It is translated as CASSFSSEGVRGPQHF.

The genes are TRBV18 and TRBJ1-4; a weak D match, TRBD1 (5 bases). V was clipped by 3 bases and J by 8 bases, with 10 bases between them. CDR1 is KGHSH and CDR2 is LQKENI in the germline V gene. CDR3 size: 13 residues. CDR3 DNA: TGTGCCAGCTCACCCAGGGATGGAGAAAAACTGTTTTTT. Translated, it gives CASSPRDGEKLFF.

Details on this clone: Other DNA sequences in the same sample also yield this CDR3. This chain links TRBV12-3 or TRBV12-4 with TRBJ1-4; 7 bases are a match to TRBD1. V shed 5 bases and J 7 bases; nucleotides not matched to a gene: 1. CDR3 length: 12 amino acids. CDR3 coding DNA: TGTGCCAGCAGTAGGACAGGTGAAAAACTGTTTTTT. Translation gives CASSRTGEKLFF.

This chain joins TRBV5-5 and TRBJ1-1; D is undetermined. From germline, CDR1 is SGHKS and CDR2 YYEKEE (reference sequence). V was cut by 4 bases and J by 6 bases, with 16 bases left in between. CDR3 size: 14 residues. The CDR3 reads CASSPDAGSPEAFF. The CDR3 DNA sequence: TGTGCCAGCAGCCCAGACGCGGGGTCCCCTGAAGCTTTCTTT.